The subject of this entry is one TCR beta chain. The data stem from a study of shared clonotypes between healthy human individuals. Sequenced by immunoSEQ multiplex PCR; TCRdb stores in-frame clones only, minus some. The sample holds some 800,000 clones, 80% to 95% seen once. CD45RO-negative, CCR7-selected cells formed the naive CD8 fraction, which excluded terminally differentiated effector memory CD45RA+ cells. Germline V lookup: CDR1 MDHEN, CDR2 SYDVKM. V lost 3 bases and J 1 base, leaving 24 bases between the germline ends. CDR3 length: 19 amino acids. The rearrangement links TRBV28 to TRBJ2-5; perhaps TRBD1 as D (6 bases). The receptor was derived from a man aged 30 to 45 in good health. Sequencing used naive CD8+ T cells sorted from blood. The CDR3 DNA is TGTGCCAGCAGTTTGAGTATCACCAGAGCAGGGGATACCCAAGAGACCCAGTACTTC. This translates into CASSLSITRAGDTQETQYF.